This section outlines one T cell receptor beta chain sequence together with its context. Its antigen is unidentified. This record comes from a study of OX40 agonist ivuxolimab in advanced cancers. The data were produced by immunoSEQ multiplex PCR, yet TCRdb's version contains in-frame clones alone and is incomplete. This repertoire shows some 45,000 clones, roughly nine tenths found once; its top ten account for approximately 15%. The CDR3 is 15 residues long. V gave up 8 bases and J gave up 1 base, with 12 bases separating them. Per the germline V gene, CDR1 is SNHLY and CDR2 is FYNNEI. Study-wide results and caveats: It was not determined which antigens were specifically recognized by the peripheral T cells that had undergone clonal expansion.

Here the sequenced sample was CD4+ or CD8+ T cells sorted from blood, taken in a trial of the OX40 agonist ivuxolimab. The receptor's source is an adult with an advanced solid tumor such as melanoma, head and neck, liver or kidney cancer. The V call is TRBV2, the J call TRBJ1-6; weak D call: TRBD1 (5 bases). CDR3 DNA: TGTGCCAGCGACCGGGACTCTTCCTATAATTCACCCCTCCACTTT. This encodes CASDRDSSYNSPLHF.